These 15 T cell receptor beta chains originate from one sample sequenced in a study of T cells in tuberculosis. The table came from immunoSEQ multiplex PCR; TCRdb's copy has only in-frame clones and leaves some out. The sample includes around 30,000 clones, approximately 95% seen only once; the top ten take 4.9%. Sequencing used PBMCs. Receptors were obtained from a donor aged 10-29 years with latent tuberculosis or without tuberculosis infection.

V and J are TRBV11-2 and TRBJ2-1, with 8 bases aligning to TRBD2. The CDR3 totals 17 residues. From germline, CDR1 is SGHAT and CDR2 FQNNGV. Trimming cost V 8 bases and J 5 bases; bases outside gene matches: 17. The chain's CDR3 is CASEAGRGLGQHNEQFF. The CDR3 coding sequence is TGTGCCAGCGAGGCGGGGAGGGGACTAGGTCAACACAATGAGCAGTTCTTC.

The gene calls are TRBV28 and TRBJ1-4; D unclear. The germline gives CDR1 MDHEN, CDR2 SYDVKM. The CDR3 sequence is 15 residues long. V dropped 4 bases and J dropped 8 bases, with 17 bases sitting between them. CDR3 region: CASSSAIGGEEKLFF. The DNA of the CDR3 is TGTGCCAGCAGTTCCGCCATCGGCGGGGAGGAAAAACTGTTTTTT.

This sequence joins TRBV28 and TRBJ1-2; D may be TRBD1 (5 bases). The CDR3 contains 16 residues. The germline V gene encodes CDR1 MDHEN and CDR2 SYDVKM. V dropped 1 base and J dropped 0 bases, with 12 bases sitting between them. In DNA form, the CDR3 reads TGTGCCAGCAGTTTATACAGGACCCGATCTAACTATGGCTACACCTTC. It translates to CASSLYRTRSNYGYTF.

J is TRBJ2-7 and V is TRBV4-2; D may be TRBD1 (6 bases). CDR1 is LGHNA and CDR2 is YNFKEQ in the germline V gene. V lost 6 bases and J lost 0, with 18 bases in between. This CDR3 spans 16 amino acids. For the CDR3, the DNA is TGTGCCAGCAGAGTTTCGGGGACACTGAGCTCCTACGAGCAGTACTTC. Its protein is CASRVSGTLSSYEQYF.

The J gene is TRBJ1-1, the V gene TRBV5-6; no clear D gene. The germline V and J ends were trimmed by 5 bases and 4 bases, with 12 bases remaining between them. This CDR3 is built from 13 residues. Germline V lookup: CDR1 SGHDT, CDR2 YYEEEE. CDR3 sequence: CASRYTGGTEAFF. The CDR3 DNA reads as TGTGCCAGCAGATACACGGGAGGCACTGAAGCTTTCTTT.

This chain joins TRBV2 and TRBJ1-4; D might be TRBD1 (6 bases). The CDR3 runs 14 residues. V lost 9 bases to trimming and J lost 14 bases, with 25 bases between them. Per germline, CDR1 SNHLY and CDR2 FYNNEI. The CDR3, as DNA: TGTGCCAGTTCACTGGGGGCTGTTTTGACAGTTCTGTTTTTT. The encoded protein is CASSLGAVLTVLFF.

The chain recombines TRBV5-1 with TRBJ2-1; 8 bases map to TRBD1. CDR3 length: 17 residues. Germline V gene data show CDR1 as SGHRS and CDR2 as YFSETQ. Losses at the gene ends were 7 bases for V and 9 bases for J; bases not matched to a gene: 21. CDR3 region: CASSHQGADREGGEQFF. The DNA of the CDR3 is TGCGCCAGCTCGCACCAAGGAGCGGACAGGGAAGGCGGTGAGCAGTTCTTC.

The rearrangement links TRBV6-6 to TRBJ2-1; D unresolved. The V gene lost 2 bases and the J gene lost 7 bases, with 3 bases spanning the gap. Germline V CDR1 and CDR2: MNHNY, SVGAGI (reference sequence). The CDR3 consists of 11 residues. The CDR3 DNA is TGTGCCAGCAGTTACCGTAATGAGCAGTTCTTC. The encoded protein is CASSYRNEQFF.

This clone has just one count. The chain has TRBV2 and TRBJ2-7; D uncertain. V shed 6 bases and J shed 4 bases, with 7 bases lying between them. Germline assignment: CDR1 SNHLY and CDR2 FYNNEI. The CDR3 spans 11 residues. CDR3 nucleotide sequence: TGTGCCAGCAGAGCTACTTACGAGCAGTACTTC. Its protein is CASRATYEQYF.

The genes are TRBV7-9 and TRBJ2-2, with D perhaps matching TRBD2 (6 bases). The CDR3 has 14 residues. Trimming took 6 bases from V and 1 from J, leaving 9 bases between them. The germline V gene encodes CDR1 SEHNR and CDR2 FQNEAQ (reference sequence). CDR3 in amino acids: CASSLSGNTGELFF. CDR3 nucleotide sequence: TGTGCCAGCAGTCTTAGCGGGAACACCGGGGAGCTGTTTTTT.

The CDR3 DNA sequence: TGTGCCAGTAGTTCCAATGGCGGGGACAGGGGTTACGAGCAGTACTTC. It is translated as CASSSNGGDRGYEQYF. The chain carries TRBV19 and TRBJ2-7, with 10 bases that match TRBD1. The CDR3 is made up of 16 amino acids. From germline, CDR1 is LNHDA and CDR2 SQIVND (reference sequence). The V gene end was trimmed by 5 bases and the J gene end by 4 bases; junction bases not matched to a gene: 11.

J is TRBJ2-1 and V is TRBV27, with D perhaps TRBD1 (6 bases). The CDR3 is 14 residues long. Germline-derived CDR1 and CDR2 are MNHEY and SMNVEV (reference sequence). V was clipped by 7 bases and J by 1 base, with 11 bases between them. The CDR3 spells CASTKGGSYNEQFF. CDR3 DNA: TGTGCCAGCACCAAAGGGGGTTCCTACAATGAGCAGTTCTTC.

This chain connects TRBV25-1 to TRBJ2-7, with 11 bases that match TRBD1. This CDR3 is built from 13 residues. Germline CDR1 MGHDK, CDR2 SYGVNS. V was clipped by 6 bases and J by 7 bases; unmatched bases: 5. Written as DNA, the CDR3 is TGTGCCAGCAGGAGGACAGGGGGCGAGGAGCAGTACTTC. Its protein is CASRRTGGEEQYF.

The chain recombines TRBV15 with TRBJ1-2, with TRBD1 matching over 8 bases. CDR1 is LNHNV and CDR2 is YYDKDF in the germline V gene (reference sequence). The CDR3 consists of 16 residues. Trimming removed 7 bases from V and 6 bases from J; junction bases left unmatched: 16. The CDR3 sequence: CATTLETGEGSHGYTF. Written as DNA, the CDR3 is TGTGCCACCACCCTGGAGACAGGGGAGGGCAGTCATGGCTACACCTTC. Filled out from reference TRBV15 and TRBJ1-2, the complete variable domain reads DAMVIQNPRYQVTQFGKPVTLSCSQTLNHNVMYWYQQKSSQAPKLLFHYYDKDFNNEADTPDNFQSRRPNTSFCFLDIRSPGLGDTAMYLCATTLETGEGSHGYTFGSGTRLTVV.

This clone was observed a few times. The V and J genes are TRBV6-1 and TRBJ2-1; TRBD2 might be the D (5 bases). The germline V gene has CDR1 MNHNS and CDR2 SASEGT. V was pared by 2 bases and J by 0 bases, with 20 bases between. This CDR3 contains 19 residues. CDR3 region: CASSERFLGGLSSYNEQFF. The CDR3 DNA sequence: TGTGCCAGCAGTGAACGCTTCCTCGGCGGGCTGAGCTCCTACAATGAGCAGTTCTTC.